Below are 11 T cell receptor beta chains sequenced from a single sample in a study of T cell changes during pregnancy in multiple sclerosis. Produced via immunoSEQ multiplex PCR; TCRdb's table is partial and in-frame only. This table has around 57,000 clones, 92% appearing once. This sample comprised CD4+ T cells from peripheral blood mononuclear cells, obtained in the third trimester of pregnancy. All receptors derive from a female donor with multiple sclerosis, enrolled in a pregnancy study.

This sequence joins TRBV27 and TRBJ1-3; no clear D. Trimming removed 4 bases at V and 2 bases at J, with 6 bases between. This CDR3 has 13 residues. The germline gives CDR1 MNHEY, CDR2 SMNVEV (reference sequence). The CDR3 spells CASSSLPGNTIYF. DNA for the CDR3: TGTGCCAGCAGTTCCCTACCTGGAAACACCATATATTTT.

This chain connects TRBV10-3 to TRBJ1-2; D not certain. The germline V and J ends were trimmed by 3 bases and 8 bases, with 10 bases remaining between them. This CDR3 has 12 amino acids. CDR1 and CDR2 (germline): ENHRY, SYGVKD. CDR3 DNA: TGTGCCATCAGTGAACAGATGCTGGGCTACACCTTC. Its protein product is CAISEQMLGYTF.

The chain has TRBV6-6 and TRBJ2-5, with TRBD2 identical over 7 bases. With 6 bases clipped from V and 5 bases from J, the junction kept 9 bases outside the gene matches. CDR1 and CDR2 (germline): MNHNY, SVGAGI (reference sequence). The CDR3 spans 14 residues. The CDR3 nucleotides are TGTGCCAGCAGCCTGGGACTACCGAAGGAGACCCAGTACTTC. Its translation is CASSLGLPKETQYF.

CDR3 sequence (DNA): TGTGCCAGCAGTTATAGCTCTGGAAACACCATATATTTT. It translates to CASSYSSGNTIYF. The chain employs TRBV28 and TRBJ1-3; D gene ambiguous. V was pared by 4 bases and J by 0 bases, with 4 bases between. Per germline, CDR1 MDHEN and CDR2 SYDVKM. This CDR3 spans 13 amino acids.

This sequence joins TRBV4-1 and TRBJ2-1; weak D call: TRBD2 (6 bases). V was pared by 3 bases and J by 4 bases, with 10 bases between. This CDR3 has 14 residues. Germline loops: CDR1 MGHRA, CDR2 YSYEKL. CDR3 residues: CASSQGGSYNEQFF. Here the CDR3 DNA reads TGCGCCAGCAGCCAGGGAGGTAGTTACAATGAGCAGTTCTTC.

The chain uses TRBV27 and TRBJ1-6; 8 nucleotides match TRBD1. V trimming: 6 bases; J trimming: 11 bases; junction bases outside the gene matches: 12. The CDR3 length is 15 residues. Germline V CDR1 and CDR2: MNHEY, SMNVEV (reference sequence). The CDR3 region has the DNA TGTGCCAGCAGGTCAGGACAGGGCGTTGGGGCACCCCTCCACTTT. As protein: CASRSGQGVGAPLHF.

This clone has only a few counts. The J gene is TRBJ1-2, the V gene TRBV18; D ambiguous. The V gene's germline CDR1 is KGHSH and CDR2 LQKENI. Trimming removed 0 bases from V and 8 bases from J, with 13 bases in between. This CDR3 has 14 amino acids. CDR3 residues: CASSPPTGFHGYTF. CDR3 in DNA: TGTGCCAGCTCACCACCGACGGGGTTCCACGGCTACACCTTC.

The chain is built from TRBV28 and TRBJ2-7; the match to TRBD1 covers 9 bases. Germline trimming cut 4 bases from V and 2 bases from J; bases unmatched to any gene: 6. The length of the CDR3 is 15 residues. CDR1 is MDHEN, CDR2 SYDVKM, per germline. The CDR3, as DNA: TGTGCCAGCAGTTCCACGAGGGACAGGGCCTACGAGCAGTACTTC. It yields the protein CASSSTRDRAYEQYF.

This sequence joins TRBV5-1 and TRBJ1-1; 9 bases agree with TRBD1. Looked up from germline, CDR1 is SGHRS and CDR2 is YFSETQ. After removal of 4 bases from V and 5 bases from J, the junction contained 3 bases not matched to a gene. CDR3 length equals 13 residues. The CDR3 protein is CASSIGQGTEAFF. CDR3 in DNA: TGCGCCAGCAGCATAGGACAGGGGACTGAAGCTTTCTTT.

This clone has a single count. The chain uses TRBV30 and TRBJ2-2; 10 nucleotides align to TRBD2. The CDR3 spans 15 residues. J was trimmed by 4 bases and V by 1 base; bases with no gene match: 3. CDR1 and CDR2 from the germline V gene are GTSNPN and SVGIG (reference sequence). The CDR3 is CAWSALAGLTGELFF. The CDR3 coding sequence is TGTGCCTGGAGTGCACTAGCGGGACTCACCGGGGAGCTGTTTTTT.

J is TRBJ2-7 and V is TRBV6-5, with 7 bases matching TRBD2. Trimming took 5 bases from V and 2 from J; bases not matched to a gene: 6. Germline V lookup: CDR1 MNHEY, CDR2 SVGAGI. The CDR3 sequence is 14 residues long. The CDR3: CASSPGLSPYEQYF. The CDR3 coding sequence is TGTGCCAGCAGTCCGGGACTATCGCCCTACGAGCAGTACTTC.